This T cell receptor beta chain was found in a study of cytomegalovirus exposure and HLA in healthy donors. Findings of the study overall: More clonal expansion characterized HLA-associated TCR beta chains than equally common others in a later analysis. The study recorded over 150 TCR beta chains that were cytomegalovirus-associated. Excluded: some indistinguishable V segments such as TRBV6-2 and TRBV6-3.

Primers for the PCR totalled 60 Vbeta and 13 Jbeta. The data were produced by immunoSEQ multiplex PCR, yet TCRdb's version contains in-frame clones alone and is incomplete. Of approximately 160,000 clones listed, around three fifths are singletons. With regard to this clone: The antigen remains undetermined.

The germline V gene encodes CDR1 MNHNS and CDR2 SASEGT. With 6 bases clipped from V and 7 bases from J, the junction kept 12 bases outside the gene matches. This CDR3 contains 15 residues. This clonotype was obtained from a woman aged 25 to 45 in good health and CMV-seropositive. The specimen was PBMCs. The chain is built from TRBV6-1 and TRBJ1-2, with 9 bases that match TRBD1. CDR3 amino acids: CASSDGDRVIPGYTF. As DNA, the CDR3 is TGTGCCAGCAGCGATGGGGACAGGGTTATTCCTGGCTACACCTTC.